One sample yielded the 30 T cell receptor beta chains listed below, sequenced in a study of prognosis after radiotherapy for stage I lung cancer. TCR beta CDR3 was amplified from genomic DNA by two-round multiplex PCR. First-round PCR used primers specific to each TRBV and TRBJ gene. Using its own MiXCR run on the multiplex PCR reads, TCRdb lists one record per CDR3 protein. The data contain 13,000 to 15,000 distinct CDR3 sequences, 55% to 60% of them singletons. The material sequenced was PBMCs, taken before or after stereotactic body radiation therapy (not recorded which). These receptors all stem from a donor aged 50 or older with non-small cell lung cancer.

This clonotype was picked up many times. The chain uses TRBV29-1 and TRBJ1-6, with D perhaps TRBD1 (5 bases). The CDR3 length is 13 residues. V was shortened by 4 bases and J by 8 bases, with 12 bases between the two germline ends. Germline V gene sequence: CDR1 SQVTM, CDR2 ANQGSEA. The CDR3 DNA sequence: TGCAGCGTTGTAGGGGTCTCGGATTCACCCCTCCACTTT. Protein product: CSVVGVSDSPLHF. The variable domain in full, completed from reference TRBV29-1 and TRBJ1-6, reads SAVISQKPSRDICQRGTSLTIQCQVDSQVTMMFWYRQQPGQSLTLIATANQGSEATYESGFVIDKFPISRPNLTFSTLTVSNMSPEDSSIYLCSVVGVSDSPLHFGNGTRLTVT.

As regards this clonotype: One junction end disagrees with the germline gene, perhaps due to a read error. CDR3 in amino acids: CASILEQSSHNEQFF. As DNA, the CDR3 is TGTGCCAGCATCTTAGAACAGAGCTCCCACAATGAGCAGTTCTTC. The V and J genes are TRBV11-2 and TRBJ2-1; no firm D call. Germline CDR1 is SGHAT and CDR2 is FQNNGV. The CDR3 spans 15 residues.

This chain connects TRBV7-8 to TRBJ2-1; weak D call: TRBD2 (5 bases). CDR1 and CDR2 (germline): SGHVS, FQNEAQ. The germline V and J ends were trimmed by 3 bases and 13 bases, with 19 bases remaining between them. The CDR3 is 14 residues long. CDR3 nucleotides: TGTGCCAGCAGCTTTGCCGCTAGCTGGGGTGATCAGTTCTTC. This codes for CASSFAASWGDQFF. Variable domain in full (rest from reference TRBV7-8 and TRBJ2-1): GAGVSQSPRYKVAKRGQDVALRCDPISGHVSLFWYQQALGQGPEFLTYFQNEAQLDKSGLPSDRFFAERPEGSVSTLKIQRTQQEDSAVYLCASSFAASWGDQFFGPGTRLTVL.

The genes are TRBV24-1 and TRBJ2-1; unclear D gene. The CDR3 is made up of 16 amino acids. V was trimmed by 1 base and J by 3 bases, leaving 12 bases between them. The germline CDR1 and CDR2 sequences are KGHDR and SFDVKD. For the CDR3, the DNA is TGTGCCACCAGTGATTTACCCGGTACATTCTACAATGAGCAGTTCTTC. Translating it yields CATSDLPGTFYNEQFF.

This clonotype was observed many times. This sequence joins TRBV10-3 and TRBJ2-7, with a weak D call TRBD1 (6 bases). The V end was cut by 7 bases, the J end by 0 bases, with 10 bases between. Germline lookup yields CDR1 ENHRY and CDR2 SYGVKD. The CDR3 covers 13 residues. In DNA, the CDR3 is TGTGCCATCACTAACAGGGACTCCTACGAGCAGTACTTC. Translating it yields CAITNRDSYEQYF.

This clonotype has at least ten counts. V is TRBV5-6 and J is TRBJ2-7; D gene ambiguous. There are 12 residues in the CDR3. Trimming removed 2 bases at V and 3 bases at J, with 6 bases between. Germline CDR1 reads SGHDT; CDR2 reads YYEEEE. CDR3 sequence: CASSFSFYEQYF. DNA of the CDR3: TGTGCCAGCAGCTTCTCCTTCTACGAGCAGTACTTC.

V usage is TRBV6-2 or TRBV6-3 and J usage is TRBJ2-1; the match to TRBD1 covers 7 bases. CDR3 length: 18 residues. Germline V gene data show CDR1 as MNHEY and CDR2 as SVGEGT. J lost 7 bases, V lost 5 bases, and 20 bases had no gene match. The CDR3 DNA sequence: TGTGCCAGCAGTATCTCCGGGACAGAATTAAGGTTGGGGAATGAGCAGTTCTTC. Translated: CASSISGTELRLGNEQFF.

The chain combines TRBV28 with TRBJ2-7; D is tentatively TRBD1 or TRBD2 (5 bases each). Germline loops: CDR1 MDHEN, CDR2 SYDVKM. The CDR3 totals 13 residues. V lost 5 bases to trimming and J lost 2 bases, with 10 bases between them. The chain's CDR3 is CASSERGAYEQYF. CDR3 nucleotide sequence: TGTGCCAGCAGTGAGAGAGGGGCCTACGAGCAGTACTTC.

This chain links TRBV20-1 with TRBJ2-7, with D perhaps TRBD2 (7 bases). CDR3 length: 11 residues. The ends were cut back, 6 bases at V and 6 bases at J, with 12 bases in the middle. CDR1 is DFQATT and CDR2 is SNEGSKA in the germline V gene (reference sequence). The CDR3 loop reads CSAGGGREQYF. The CDR3 bases are TGCAGTGCGGGGGGGGGGCGCGAGCAGTACTTC.

Relative to its sample, this clonotype is medium-sized. The chain recombines TRBV12-5 with TRBJ2-3; weak D call: TRBD1 (5 bases). V was pared by 5 bases and J by 7 bases, with 16 bases between. The germline gives CDR1 LGHNT, CDR2 FRNRAP. The CDR3 runs 14 residues. CDR3 sequence: CASGLYGAGNTQYF. CDR3 DNA sequence: TGTGCTAGTGGTCTTTATGGGGCTGGAAATACGCAGTATTTT.

J is TRBJ1-5 and V is TRBV2; D is unresolved. Germline V gene sequence: CDR1 SNHLY, CDR2 FYNNEI. The V and J ends lost 3 bases and 2 bases respectively, with 14 bases between them. The CDR3 runs to 16 residues. This CDR3 reads CASSELEAAGNQPQHF. The CDR3 region has the DNA TGTGCCAGCAGTGAGTTGGAGGCAGCCGGCAATCAGCCCCAGCATTTT.

The chain joins TRBV11-2 to TRBJ2-1; D is ambiguous. Germline V lookup: CDR1 SGHAT, CDR2 FQNNGV. This CDR3 is 17 amino acids long. V was cut by 0 bases and J by 0 bases, with 12 bases left in between. This CDR3 is CASSLDGVGRSYNEQFF. The CDR3, as DNA: TGTGCCAGCAGCTTAGATGGTGTGGGTCGCTCCTACAATGAGCAGTTCTTC.

By share, this clonotype ranks as medium-sized. This chain connects TRBV27 to TRBJ2-7; TRBD1 might be the D (6 bases). This CDR3 is 15 amino acids long. The V gene lost 8 bases and the J gene lost 0 bases, with 17 bases spanning the gap. Germline values: CDR1 MNHEY, CDR2 SMNVEV (reference sequence). The CDR3 DNA reads TGTGCCAGCGGCCGAGGACAGCCGACCTCCTACGAGCAGTACTTC. Its protein product is CASGRGQPTSYEQYF.

The V gene is TRBV6-1, the J gene TRBJ2-1; D may be TRBD2 (6 bases). The germline CDR1 and CDR2 sequences are MNHNS and SASEGT. This CDR3 has 14 residues. V was shortened by 7 bases and J by 10 bases, with 20 bases between the two germline ends. The CDR3 coding sequence is TGTGCCAGCAAGAGGGAGGAGTTTTCCTACGAGCAGTTCTTC. This translates into CASKREEFSYEQFF.

The chain uses TRBV12-3 or TRBV12-4 and TRBJ2-1; D may be TRBD2 (5 bases). This CDR3 comprises 13 residues. DNA of the CDR3: TGTGCTAGTGCAGCGGAATACTACAATGAGCAGTTCTTC. Encoded protein: CASAAEYYNEQFF.

This clonotype was picked up many times. The chain is built from TRBV29-1 and TRBJ2-5; the D is unclear. The germline V gene encodes CDR1 SQVTM and CDR2 ANQGSEA. The V gene lost 8 bases and the J gene lost 1 base, with 11 bases spanning the gap. CDR3 size: 12 residues. The CDR3 DNA sequence: TGCAGCTTCTCCCGGGCCCAAGAGACCCAGTACTTC. As protein: CSFSRAQETQYF. Full variable domain (remainder filled in from reference TRBV29-1 and TRBJ2-5): SAVISQKPSRDICQRGTSLTIQCQVDSQVTMMFWYRQQPGQSLTLIATANQGSEATYESGFVIDKFPISRPNLTFSTLTVSNMSPEDSSIYLCSFSRAQETQYFGPGTRLLVL.

In regard to this clonotype: Given the absence of the conserved phenylalanine or tryptophan at the CDR3 end, a read error is likely. The chain links TRBV15 to TRBJ2-7; weak D call: TRBD1 (6 bases). The V gene's germline CDR1 is LNHNV and CDR2 YYDKDF (reference sequence). This CDR3 spans 15 amino acids. Trimming removed 5 bases from V and 6 bases from J, with 20 bases in between. The CDR3, as DNA: TGTGCCACCAGCGGGGGCATCAGGGTACAAGGCGAGCAGTACTCC. Translated, it gives CATSGGIRVQGEQYS.

The chain links TRBV24-1 to TRBJ2-1; the match to TRBD2 covers 12 bases. V trimming: 3 bases; J trimming: 7 bases; junction bases outside the gene matches: 15. This CDR3 spans 19 amino acids. Germline CDR1 reads KGHDR; CDR2 reads SFDVKD. CDR3 in DNA: TGTGCCACCAGTGATCCGGGTCTAGCGGGAGGGCCTCTTCGTAATGAGCAGTTCTTC. This sequence encodes CATSDPGLAGGPLRNEQFF.

By share of the sample, this clonotype is medium-sized. This rearrangement joins TRBV7-8 to TRBJ2-3; the match to TRBD2 covers 7 bases. CDR3 length: 15 residues. CDR1 SGHVS and CDR2 FQNEAQ come from the germline V gene. The V gene end was trimmed by 5 bases and the J gene end by 2 bases; junction bases not matched to a gene: 7. CDR3 region: CASSPLADPTDTQYF. CDR3 nucleotides: TGTGCCAGCAGCCCCCTAGCGGACCCCACAGATACGCAGTATTTT. The full variable domain, with the rest looked up from reference TRBV7-8 and TRBJ2-3, is GAGVSQSPRYKVAKRGQDVALRCDPISGHVSLFWYQQALGQGPEFLTYFQNEAQLDKSGLPSDRFFAERPEGSVSTLKIQRTQQEDSAVYLCASSPLADPTDTQYFGPGTRLTVL.

This clonotype qualifies as medium-sized. The rearrangement links TRBV4-3 to TRBJ1-2; unclear D gene. CDR1 is LGHNA, CDR2 YSLEER, per germline. Deletions cut 2 bases from V and 5 bases from J, with 6 bases between. This CDR3 has 12 residues. Written as DNA, the CDR3 is TGCGCCAGCAGCCAATCTCAATATGGCTACACCTTC. The encoded protein is CASSQSQYGYTF.

This clonotype is medium-sized in the sample. CDR3 sequence reads: CASSADGAGNQPQHF. The CDR3 nucleotides read TGCGCCAGCAGCGCGGACGGGGCGGGCAATCAGCCCCAGCATTTT. The J gene is TRBJ1-5, the V gene TRBV5-1, with a weak D call TRBD1 (5 bases). CDR1 SGHRS and CDR2 YFSETQ come from the germline V gene. Trimming left V 4 bases short and J 2 bases short, with 13 bases between. The CDR3 is 15 residues long.

This clonotype is medium-sized. The chain recombines TRBV7-3 with TRBJ2-1; TRBD2 might be the D (5 bases). Germline CDR1 SGHTA, CDR2 FQGTGA. Deletions cut 5 bases from V and 5 bases from J, with 16 bases between. The CDR3 has 15 residues. The CDR3 sequence is CASSPSTAGHNEQFF. The CDR3 nucleotides read TGTGCCAGCAGCCCCTCTACGGCGGGTCACAATGAGCAGTTCTTC.

With regard to this clonotype: A far larger clone lies a single base away; this is likely a read error. J is TRBJ2-1 and V is TRBV6-4; maybe TRBD2 (5 bases). The germline CDR1 and CDR2 sequences are MRHNA and SNTAGT. The CDR3 runs 15 residues. The ends were cut back, 5 bases at V and 8 bases at J, with 19 bases in the middle. The CDR3 spells CASSYGPSTRYEQFF. The CDR3 nucleotides are TGTGCCAGCAGTTACGGCCCTAGCACCCGGTATGAGCAGTTCTTC.

The J gene is TRBJ2-1, the V gene TRBV5-4; 12 bases align to TRBD2. CDR3 length: 15 residues. V shed 5 bases, J shed 4 bases, and the junction held 4 bases outside the gene matches. Looked up from germline, CDR1 is SGHNT and CDR2 is YYREEE (reference sequence). This CDR3 reads CASRNLAGGYNEQFF. The CDR3 DNA reads as TGTGCCAGCAGGAACCTAGCGGGAGGGTACAATGAGCAGTTCTTC.

CDR3 amino acids: CSASTSTGELFF. The CDR3 nucleotides are TGCAGTGCTAGTACTAGCACCGGGGAGCTGTTTTTT. J is TRBJ2-2 and V is TRBV20-1; a weak D match, TRBD2 (5 bases). Trimming shortened V by 3 bases and J by 4 bases, and 6 bases separated the two germline ends. CDR1 and CDR2 from the germline V gene are DFQATT and SNEGSKA (reference sequence). The CDR3 runs to 12 residues.

The V and J genes are TRBV9 and TRBJ2-2; no firm D call. The V gene lost 0 bases and the J gene lost 1 base, with 7 bases spanning the gap. The CDR3 spans 15 residues. The germline CDR1 and CDR2 sequences are SGDLS and YYNGEE. The DNA of the CDR3 is TGTGCCAGCAGCGTAGATCCAGGGAACACCGGGGAGCTGTTTTTT. Residues: CASSVDPGNTGELFF.

V is TRBV5-1 and J is TRBJ2-1, with no clear D. The ends were cut back, 3 bases at V and 1 base at J, with 14 bases in the middle. The CDR3 extends over 16 amino acids. CDR1 SGHRS and CDR2 YFSETQ come from the germline V gene. The CDR3 here is CASSSGQEISYNEQFF. CDR3 DNA: TGCGCCAGCAGCTCCGGCCAAGAGATATCCTACAATGAGCAGTTCTTC.

Concerning this clonotype itself: Given a far larger clone just one base away, this is likely a sequencing read error. The CDR3 sequence is CASRDRGRGDTQYF. The CDR3 bases are TGTGCCAGCAGGGACAGGGGGCGCGGGGATACCCAGTACTTC. The rearrangement uses TRBV6-1 and TRBJ2-7, with 11 bases matching TRBD1. The CDR3 spans 14 residues. The germline gives CDR1 MNHNS, CDR2 SASEGT. J was trimmed by 10 bases and V by 6 bases; bases with no gene match: 11.

Many counts were recorded for this clonotype. The chain uses TRBV5-8 and TRBJ2-1; tentative D call: TRBD2 (6 bases). Germline V gives CDR1 SGHTS, CDR2 YDEGEE. The CDR3 loop spans 15 amino acids. The V and J ends lost 6 bases and 5 bases respectively, with 18 bases between them. This chain's CDR3 is CASTQEPGGNNEQFF. The DNA for the CDR3 is TGTGCCAGCACGCAAGAACCCGGGGGTAACAATGAGCAGTTCTTC. The full variable domain, in which reference TRBV5-8 and TRBJ2-1 provide the parts outside the CDR3, is EAGVTQSPTHLIKTRGQQATLRCSPISGHTSVYWYQQALGLGLQFLLWYDEGEERNRGNFPPRFSGRQFPNYSSELNVNALELEDSALYLCASTQEPGGNNEQFFGPGTRLTVL.

Remarks on this clonotype: The DNA is omitted, as the CDR3 cannot be located on it reliably, and the CDR3 follows TCRdb's listing. The V gene is TRBV2, the J gene TRBJ2-2; the table's D call TRBD2 went unverified against the DNA. The CDR3 extends over 24 residues, inclusive of both ends. Germline values: CDR1 SNHLY, CDR2 FYNNEI. This chain's CDR3 is CASSETSGLLAKNIQYFGAGELFF.